What follows are 21 T cell receptor beta chains derived from one specimen sequenced in a study of Graves' ophthalmopathy and Graves' hyperthyroidism. Amplification from RNA transcripts yielded the TCR beta CDR3 regions. HTBI primers served in a first-round RT-PCR, which a second-round multiplex PCR followed. MiXCR, run by TCRdb on the multiplex PCR reads, gives a single entry per CDR3 protein. The sample yields approximately 460,000 distinct CDR3 sequences, about an eighth seen once. Sequenced sample: blood. The receptors here all came from a woman younger than 45 with Graves' ophthalmopathy.

This clonotype was recorded many times. The rearrangement uses TRBV28 and TRBJ2-6; no clear D gene. V was trimmed by 3 bases and J by 2 bases, leaving 17 bases between them. The CDR3 consists of 18 residues. Germline values: CDR1 MDHEN, CDR2 SYDVKM. DNA for the CDR3: TGTGCCAGCAGTTTCTCCGCCCCGGTTTTCGCTGGGGCCAACGTCCTGACTTTC. It encodes CASSFSAPVFAGANVLTF.

This clonotype occurred many times. The gene calls are TRBV30 and TRBJ1-1; the match to TRBD1 covers 7 bases. The germline V gene has CDR1 GTSNPN and CDR2 SVGIG (reference sequence). The length of the CDR3 is 12 residues. J was trimmed by 4 bases and V by 2 bases; bases with no gene match: 1. The CDR3 sequence is CAWSSGGTEAFF. The CDR3 DNA sequence: TGTGCCTGGAGTTCAGGGGGCACTGAAGCTTTCTTT. Full variable domain (rest looked up from reference TRBV30 and TRBJ1-1): SQTIHQWPATLVQPVGSPLSLECTVEGTSNPNLYWYRQAAGRGLQLLFYSVGIGQISSEVPQNLSASRPQDRQFILSSKKLLLSDSGFYLCAWSSGGTEAFFGQGTRLTVV.

This clonotype was seen ten or more times. This rearrangement joins TRBV28 to TRBJ2-7, with D tentatively TRBD1 (6 bases). Germline V gene sequence: CDR1 MDHEN, CDR2 SYDVKM. The ends were cut back, 5 bases at V and 3 bases at J, with 14 bases in the middle. This CDR3 spans 14 amino acids. The CDR3 sequence: CASSPGVIGYEQYF. Written as DNA, the CDR3 is TGTGCCAGCAGTCCAGGGGTTATAGGCTACGAGCAGTACTTC.

This clonotype was seen repeatedly, ten times or more. The V and J genes are TRBV6-1 and TRBJ1-2; TRBD1 might be the D (5 bases). The CDR3 is 16 amino acids. Trimming took off 2 bases at V and 5 bases at J, with 18 bases between the two ends. The germline V gene has CDR1 MNHNS and CDR2 SASEGT. The CDR3 region has the DNA TGTGCCAGCAGTGAACCAACCTGGGGGGGAACTTATGGCTACACCTTC. Translation gives CASSEPTWGGTYGYTF.

The chain combines TRBV12-3 or TRBV12-4 with TRBJ2-5; TRBD1 matches 9 bases. Unmatched junction bases numbered 4, after V lost 6 bases and J lost 5 bases. The CDR3 extends over 13 amino acids. The CDR3 spells CASRETGGETQYF. In DNA, the CDR3 is TGTGCCAGCAGGGAGACAGGGGGGGAGACCCAGTACTTC.

Worth noting for this clonotype: The junction differs from germline at one of its ends, possibly a read error. V is TRBV12-3 or TRBV12-4 and J is TRBJ1-6; no clear D gene. CDR3 size: 17 residues. This chain's CDR3 is CASSLIFAESRNSPLNF. The CDR3, as DNA: TGTGCCAGCAGTTTAATATTCGCAGAAAGCAGAAATTCACCTCTCAACTTT.

This clonotype was detected only a few times. This chain links TRBV18 with TRBJ2-7, with 13 bases aligning to TRBD2. Germline loops: CDR1 KGHSH, CDR2 LQKENI. V was pared by 3 bases and J by 7 bases, with 6 bases of the junction left unmatched. CDR3 length: 15 amino acids. CDR3 sequence (DNA): TGTGCCAGCTCACCGGGGACTAGCGGGAAGTATGAGCAGTACTTC. Translation: CASSPGTSGKYEQYF.

This clonotype was seen many times. This sequence joins TRBV6-2 or TRBV6-3 and TRBJ2-7, with 14 positions matching TRBD2. Per germline, CDR1 MNHEY and CDR2 SVGEGT. The V gene end was trimmed by 6 bases and the J gene end by 2 bases; junction bases not matched to a gene: 6. The CDR3 runs to 16 residues. Written as DNA, the CDR3 is TGTGCCAGCAGCGGGACTAGCGGGAGATGGGCCTACGAGCAGTACTTC. It yields the protein CASSGTSGRWAYEQYF.

There are many counts of this clonotype. The chain combines TRBV7-9 with TRBJ1-2; 9 bases match TRBD1. This CDR3 is 14 amino acids long. From germline, CDR1 is SEHNR and CDR2 FQNEAQ (reference sequence). After removal of 3 bases from V and 8 bases from J, the junction contained 7 bases not matched to a gene. CDR3 protein: CASSLTGGAGGYTF. CDR3 DNA: TGTGCCAGCAGCTTGACAGGGGGTGCTGGAGGCTACACCTTC.

This clonotype was seen many times. This chain joins TRBV12-3 or TRBV12-4 and TRBJ1-6; tentatively, D is TRBD1 (5 bases). The CDR3 extends over 16 amino acids. V lost 6 bases to trimming and J lost 0 bases, with 12 bases between them. CDR3 DNA sequence: TGTGCCAGCAGCCCTGACGGACACTCCTATAATTCACCCCTCCACTTT. Its protein is CASSPDGHSYNSPLHF.

The CDR3 loop is CASSPGTRLYEQYF. In nucleotides, the CDR3 is TGCGCCAGCAGCCCCGGGACGAGGCTCTACGAGCAGTACTTC. This chain joins TRBV5-1 and TRBJ2-7; D might be TRBD1 or TRBD2, each matching 5 bases. Germline CDR1 and CDR2: SGHRS and YFSETQ. V was clipped by 4 bases and J by 3 bases, with 14 bases between them. The CDR3 is made up of 14 amino acids.

This clonotype was observed a few times. The V call is TRBV20-1, the J call TRBJ1-1; the D gene is possibly TRBD1 (5 bases). V was cut by 0 bases and J by 1 base, with 9 bases left in between. The CDR3 runs 14 residues. The V gene's germline CDR1 is DFQATT and CDR2 SNEGSKA (reference sequence). The CDR3 loop is CSARDPGRNTEAFF. The CDR3 DNA reads TGCAGTGCTAGAGACCCAGGGCGGAACACTGAAGCTTTCTTT.

Ten or more counts support this clonotype. This chain uses TRBV19 with TRBJ1-2; D not resolved. CDR1 LNHDA and CDR2 SQIVND come from the germline V gene (reference sequence). The CDR3 is 10 residues long. V lost 10 bases and J lost 4, with 7 bases in between. CDR3 sequence (DNA): TGTGCCACATGGGCCTATGGCTACACCTTC. This sequence encodes CATWAYGYTF. The full variable domain, in which reference TRBV19 and TRBJ1-2 provide the parts outside the CDR3, is DGGITQSPKYLFRKEGQNVTLSCEQNLNHDAMYWYRQDPGQGLRLIYYSQIVNDFQKGDIAEGYSVSREKKESFPLTVTSAQKNPTAFYLCATWAYGYTFGSGTRLTVV.

The sample holds many counts of this clonotype. Relative to the germline gene, one junction end is altered; a read error may explain this. V usage is TRBV4-2 and J usage is TRBJ1-1, with 7 bases fitting TRBD1. Per germline, CDR1 LGHNA and CDR2 YNFKEQ. The CDR3 runs to 14 residues. CDR3 coding DNA: TGTGCCAGCAGCCTCGCCAGGGGGAACCCTGAAGCTTTCTTT. It translates to CASSLARGNPEAFF.

This clonotype was seen ten or more times. This rearrangement joins TRBV6-2 or TRBV6-3 to TRBJ2-7; D is ambiguous. The CDR3 is made up of 13 amino acids. V lost 8 bases to trimming and J lost 2 bases, with 13 bases between them. The germline CDR1 and CDR2 sequences are MNHEY and SVGEGT. For the CDR3, the DNA is TGTGCCAGCGGAAGACCCCGACCCTACGAGCAGTACTTC. Encoded protein: CASGRPRPYEQYF.

Regarding this clonotype: A much larger clone sits a single nucleotide away, making a read error possible. This chain connects TRBV30 to TRBJ1-3; D perhaps matches TRBD1 (5 bases). Germline-derived CDR1 and CDR2 are GTSNPN and SVGIG (reference sequence). The CDR3 length is 13 residues. The CDR3 DNA follows: TGTTCCTGGAGTTCCCAGGGCGGAAACACCATATATTTT. Translated: CSWSSQGGNTIYF. The variable domain in full, completed from reference TRBV30 and TRBJ1-3, reads SQTIHQWPATLVQPVGSPLSLECTVEGTSNPNLYWYRQAAGRGLQLLFYSVGIGQISSEVPQNLSASRPQDRQFILSSKKLLLSDSGFYLCSWSSQGGNTIYFGEGSWLTVV.

Many counts were recorded for this clonotype. V is TRBV20-1 and J is TRBJ2-4; 7 nucleotides agree with TRBD1. Germline CDR1 DFQATT, CDR2 SNEGSKA (reference sequence). V was pared by 5 bases and J by 2 bases, with 9 bases of the junction left unmatched. This CDR3 spans 15 amino acids. Written as DNA, the CDR3 is TGCAGTGCTGGGCCTGAACAGGGGTCCAAAAACATTCAGTACTTC. The encoded protein is CSAGPEQGSKNIQYF.

This clonotype was detected ten times or more. The chain has TRBV30 and TRBJ1-2; 7 nucleotides match TRBD1. Germline assignment: CDR1 GTSNPN and CDR2 SVGIG (reference sequence). This CDR3 region has 16 residues. V lost 3 bases to trimming and J lost 4 bases; unmatched junction nucleotides: 14. CDR3 in DNA: TGTGCCTGGAGGTTCCCGGGACAGACCTGGATCTATGGCTACACCTTC. Its protein product is CAWRFPGQTWIYGYTF. The variable domain in full, completed from reference TRBV30 and TRBJ1-2, reads SQTIHQWPATLVQPVGSPLSLECTVEGTSNPNLYWYRQAAGRGLQLLFYSVGIGQISSEVPQNLSASRPQDRQFILSSKKLLLSDSGFYLCAWRFPGQTWIYGYTFGSGTRLTVV.

This clonotype was detected many times. CDR3 sequence reads: CASSFSGPNIQYF. The CDR3 bases are TGTGCCAGCAGTTTTTCCGGGCCCAACATTCAGTACTTC. This chain joins TRBV12-3 or TRBV12-4 and TRBJ2-4, with D uncertain. The V end was cut by 3 bases, the J end by 7 bases, with 10 bases between. CDR3 size: 13 residues.

In this sample, this clonotype turned up many times. The chain links TRBV5-1 to TRBJ1-2; 7 bases map to TRBD1. Germline V gene lookup returns CDR1 SGHRS and CDR2 YFSETQ. The length of the CDR3 is 13 residues. With V trimmed by 3 bases and J by 5 bases, 4 bases remained unmatched. The CDR3: CASSSDREYGYTF. CDR3 sequence (DNA): TGCGCCAGCAGCTCTGACAGGGAGTATGGCTACACCTTC.

This clonotype showed up many times. V gene TRBV6-5 combines with J gene TRBJ2-2; 8 nucleotides line up with TRBD2. The CDR3 contains 15 residues. CDR1 and CDR2 from the germline V gene are MNHEY and SVGAGI. V was clipped by 2 bases and J by 3 bases; unmatched bases: 2. Here the CDR3 reads CASSYTGGHTGELFF. The DNA for the CDR3 is TGTGCCAGCAGTTACACGGGGGGGCACACCGGGGAGCTGTTTTTT.